This is a list of T cell receptor beta chains from one sample in a study of blood T cell repertoires in COVID-19. Sequencing was performed with immunoSEQ multiplex PCR; in TCRdb, only in-frame clones are kept and a portion is missing. The sample has approximately 450,000 clones; 87% are singletons. What was sequenced was PBMCs or T cells enriched from blood (not recorded which). The source of these receptors is a woman younger than 35 with acute COVID-19. Both conserved end residues are part of each CDR3. Fields, in order: clone size, D gene, V gene, J gene, CDR3 DNA, CDR3 protein. The D gene is left open where the match is weak. Only part of the rows carry a size: once, few, many, or a class if the clone is expanded.

size: -
D: -
V: TRBV21-1
J: TRBJ2-2
DNA: TGTGCCAGGGGAGAGGCCCCCGGGGGGGGAACCGGGGAGCTGTTTTTT
CDR3: CARGEAPGGGTGELFF

size: -
D: -
V: TRBV5-1
J: TRBJ2-2
DNA: TGCGCCAGCAGCAAGGACGGACACAACACCGGGGAGCTGTTTTTT
CDR3: CASSKDGHNTGELFF

size: -
D: TRBD1
V: TRBV15
J: TRBJ2-4
DNA: TGTGCCACCAGCAGAGACAGGGGGCTGGAAAACATTCAGTACTTC
CDR3: CATSRDRGLENIQYF

size: -
D: -
V: TRBV6-1
J: TRBJ2-3
DNA: TGTGCCAGCAGTGCCGCGGGGATTTATAGCACAGATACGCAGTATTTT
CDR3: CASSAAGIYSTDTQYF

size: -
D: -
V: TRBV28
J: TRBJ2-1
DNA: TGTGCCAGCACCCTCGGGACAAAATACAATGAGCAGTTCTTC
CDR3: CASTLGTKYNEQFF

size: once
D: -
V: TRBV9
J: TRBJ1-3
DNA: TGTGCCAGCAGCGTAGTGGCAGAAACTACGCTTGGAAACACCATATATTTT
CDR3: CASSVVAETTLGNTIYF

size: -
D: TRBD1
V: TRBV5-1
J: TRBJ1-2
DNA: TGCGCCAGCTACGGGACAGCTGATGGCTACACCTTC
CDR3: CASYGTADGYTF

size: -
D: -
V: TRBV6-5
J: TRBJ2-7
DNA: TGTGCCAGCTTCCGTGGGCACCAACTGTCCTACGAGCAGTACTTC
CDR3: CASFRGHQLSYEQYF

size: -
D: -
V: TRBV7-2
J: TRBJ2-3
DNA: TGTGCCAGCAGCCTTAATCACAGGCAGACCGATACGCAGTATTTT
CDR3: CASSLNHRQTDTQYF

size: -
D: -
V: TRBV7-9
J: TRBJ2-7
DNA: TGTGCCTTCGGGACTTTGGATTCCTACGAGCAGTACTTC
CDR3: CAFGTLDSYEQYF

size: -
D: -
V: TRBV18
J: TRBJ2-7
DNA: TGTGCCAGCTCCCCAAGACAGGTAGACTACGAGCAGTACTTC
CDR3: CASSPRQVDYEQYF

size: -
D: TRBD2
V: TRBV4-3
J: TRBJ2-7
DNA: TGCGCCAGCAGCCAAGACTGGAGCGGGAGAAGGTACGAGCAGTACTTC
CDR3: CASSQDWSGRRYEQYF

size: few
D: -
V: TRBV7-2
J: TRBJ1-5
DNA: TGTGCCAGCAGCTACAAGTATAGCAATCAGCCCCAGCATTTT
CDR3: CASSYKYSNQPQHF

size: -
D: TRBD2
V: TRBV27
J: TRBJ2-7
DNA: TGTGCCAGCAGTTTATCCGCGACTAGCGGACAAACCTCCTACGAGCAGTACTTC
CDR3: CASSLSATSGQTSYEQYF

size: -
D: -
V: TRBV10-3
J: TRBJ2-1
DNA: TGTGCCATCAGTGAATGGCACAATGAGCAGTTCTTC
CDR3: CAISEWHNEQFF

size: -
D: -
V: TRBV11-2
J: TRBJ2-6
DNA: TGTGCCAGCGGGAGTCTACCCTCTGGGGCCAACGTCCTGACTTTC
CDR3: CASGSLPSGANVLTF

size: -
D: -
V: TRBV4-3
J: TRBJ1-5
DNA: TGCGCCAGCAGCCAAGATCGGACTAGGAGCAATCAGCCCCAGCATTTT
CDR3: CASSQDRTRSNQPQHF

size: -
D: TRBD1
V: TRBV13
J: TRBJ1-6
DNA: TGTGCCAGCAGTAGGGCCGGACAGGGGGGTTCACCCCTCCACTTT
CDR3: CASSRAGQGGSPLHF